This T cell receptor (beta chain) was captured by sequencing in a study of blood T cell repertoires in COVID-19. Study background: COVID-19 samples from acute and convalescent phases originated in the United States, Italy and Spain. PBMCs, B-cell-depleted T cells, or T cells were the source of the cDNA or gDNA that made up the material.

Source study methods: Scientists estimated how many nucleated cells there were by amplifying reference gene primers. Profiling relied on immunoSEQ multiplex PCR, and the TCRdb table lists in-frame clones only, not all of them. V and J calls and clone size are copied from that table; D and trimming were computed from the DNA. The sample lists just over 60,000 clones, around 79% seen once, with roughly 18% in the top ten. CDR3 length: 11 amino acids. V lost 5 bases and J lost 11, with 10 bases in between. The germline CDR1 and CDR2 sequences are SNHLY and FYNNEI. This TCR was recovered from a man between 60 and 70 years old with acute or convalescent COVID-19. The gene calls are TRBV2 and TRBJ2-1, with a weak D call TRBD2 (6 bases). Sequencing used peripheral blood. The chain's CDR3 is CASSNSGKQFF. The CDR3 DNA reads TGTGCCAGCAGTAATAGCGGAAAGCAGTTCTTC. The variable domain in full, with the rest retrieved from reference TRBV2 and TRBJ2-1, is EPEVTQTPSHQVTQMGQEVILRCVPISNHLYFYWYRQILGQKVEFLVSFYNNEISEKSEIFDDQFSVERPDGSNFTLKIRSTKLEDSAMYFCASSNSGKQFFGPGTRLTVL.